Listed below are T cell receptor beta chains from one sample, sequenced in a study of blood T cell repertoires in COVID-19. Profiled with immunoSEQ multiplex PCR; TCRdb holds only in-frame clones, not every one. The sample shows over 90,000 clones, 80% to 90% of them seen only once. The sequencing sample was made of peripheral blood. These receptors all come from a woman aged 60-70 years with acute or convalescent COVID-19. CDR3s include the opening cysteine and the closing phenylalanine or tryptophan. Fields, in order: clone size, V gene, D gene, J gene, CDR3 DNA, CDR3 protein. The D gene is left open where the match is weak. Where a row states a size, it is once, few, many or the class of an expanded clone; other rows omit it.

size: -; V: TRBV5-1; D: TRBD1; J: TRBJ1-1; DNA: TGCGCCAGCAGCAGGGACAGATCCCTCATGAACACTGAAGCTTTCTTT; CDR3: CASSRDRSLMNTEAFF
size: few; V: TRBV5-8; D: -; J: TRBJ1-2; DNA: TGTGCCAGCAGCTTGGTGACAGGTACCTTC; CDR3: CASSLVTGTF
size: -; V: TRBV30; D: -; J: TRBJ1-1; DNA: TGTGCCGTGACCAGGGATTTAGACACTGAAGCTTTCTTT; CDR3: CAVTRDLDTEAFF
size: -; V: TRBV21-1; D: -; J: TRBJ1-5; DNA: TGTGCCAGCAGCAAAGTCGGGACAGGGGGACAGCCCCAGCATTTT; CDR3: CASSKVGTGGQPQHF
size: -; V: TRBV19; D: TRBD1; J: TRBJ2-3; DNA: TGTGCCAGTAGTAAAGATCGGACAGGGGGCACAGATACGCAGTATTTT; CDR3: CASSKDRTGGTDTQYF
size: -; V: TRBV28; D: TRBD1; J: TRBJ1-2; DNA: TGTGCCAGCACGGGAGTTGTTTATGGGGACAGCAACTATGGCTACACCTTC; CDR3: CASTGVVYGDSNYGYTF
size: -; V: TRBV24-1; D: TRBD2; J: TRBJ2-1; DNA: TGTGCCACCAGTGATTTAAACCCGGGACTAGGTAACAATGAGCAGTTCTTC; CDR3: CATSDLNPGLGNNEQFF
size: -; V: TRBV29-1; D: TRBD1; J: TRBJ1-1; DNA: TGCAGCGTTGTGGGACAGACTGCGGAAGCTTTCTTT; CDR3: CSVVGQTAEAFF
size: -; V: TRBV7-9; D: TRBD1; J: TRBJ1-4; DNA: TGTGCCAGCAGCGAGGGACAGGGGGCAACTAATGAAAAACTGTTTTTT; CDR3: CASSEGQGATNEKLFF
size: once; V: TRBV28; D: TRBD2; J: TRBJ2-1; DNA: TGTGCCAGCAGTTCGATAAGCGGGGTTGAGCAGTTCTTC; CDR3: CASSSISGVEQFF
size: -; V: TRBV19; D: TRBD1; J: TRBJ2-5; DNA: TGTGCCAGTAGCCGCTTCCGGGACAGGAAAGAGACCCAGTACTTC; CDR3: CASSRFRDRKETQYF
size: -; V: TRBV7-6; D: -; J: TRBJ1-1; DNA: TGTGCCAGCAGGGGACTTAAGAACACTGAAGCTTTCTTT; CDR3: CASRGLKNTEAFF
size: -; V: TRBV18; D: -; J: TRBJ2-1; DNA: TGTGCCAGCTCGTCGTCTCAAGCGGAATCCGGCAATGAGCAGTTCTTC; CDR3: CASSSSQAESGNEQFF
size: -; V: TRBV9; D: -; J: TRBJ1-6; DNA: TGTGCCAGCAGCGTAGTGGGAGATTATAATTCACCCCTCCACTTT; CDR3: CASSVVGDYNSPLHF
size: -; V: TRBV18; D: -; J: TRBJ2-5; DNA: TGTGCCAGCTCACGTACAGGTTTGCAAGAGACCCAGTACTTC; CDR3: CASSRTGLQETQYF
size: -; V: TRBV18; D: -; J: TRBJ2-7; DNA: TGTGCCAGCTCACCAGAGACAGGTCCATACGAGCAGTACTTC; CDR3: CASSPETGPYEQYF
size: -; V: TRBV10-1; D: -; J: TRBJ2-2; DNA: TGCGCCAGCAGCAGGGCCTCGAACACCGGGGAGCTGTTTTTT; CDR3: CASSRASNTGELFF
size: once; V: TRBV28; D: TRBD1; J: TRBJ1-5; DNA: TGTGCCAGCAGTTTATGGGGTGGACAGGGCAACAATCAGCCCCAGCATTTT; CDR3: CASSLWGGQGNNQPQHF
size: -; V: TRBV7-2; D: -; J: TRBJ1-5; DNA: TGTGCCAGCAGCTTAAGCAGGCTTATTCAGCCCCAGCATTTT; CDR3: CASSLSRLIQPQHF
size: -; V: TRBV19; D: -; J: TRBJ1-1; DNA: TGTGCCAGTAGTACCCAGGGACAAGTCGGCACTGAAGCTTTCTTT; CDR3: CASSTQGQVGTEAFF
size: -; V: TRBV11-3; D: -; J: TRBJ2-2; DNA: TGTGCCAGCAGCCCAGGGAGGTTCGCGAACACCGGGGAGCTGTTTTTT; CDR3: CASSPGRFANTGELFF
size: -; V: TRBV7-9; D: TRBD2; J: TRBJ2-3; DNA: TGTGCCAGCAGCCGGGGGACTAGCGGGAGTACGGTCACAGATACGCAGTATTTT; CDR3: CASSRGTSGSTVTDTQYF
size: -; V: TRBV7-6; D: TRBD2; J: TRBJ2-1; DNA: TGTGCCAGCACCGATAGCGGGAGTAGGGCCAATGAGCAGTTCTTC; CDR3: CASTDSGSRANEQFF
size: -; V: TRBV2; D: -; J: TRBJ1-5; DNA: TGTGCCAGTACAACAGGGTATCAGCCCCAGCATTTT; CDR3: CASTTGYQPQHF
size: -; V: TRBV19; D: -; J: TRBJ2-2; DNA: TGTGCCAGTAGGACGACTAGGGAGACCGGGGAGCTGTTTTTT; CDR3: CASRTTRETGELFF
size: -; V: TRBV5-6; D: TRBD1; J: TRBJ1-1; DNA: TGTGCCAGCAGTAGACAGGGTAGGACTGAAGCTTTCTTT; CDR3: CASSRQGRTEAFF
size: -; V: TRBV6-5; D: TRBD1; J: TRBJ1-1; DNA: TGTGCCAGCAGAAGACAGGGGGAGAACACTGAAGCTTTCTTT; CDR3: CASRRQGENTEAFF
size: once; V: TRBV5-8; D: -; J: TRBJ1-6; DNA: TGTGCCAGCAGCTTGGCCGAGGGAGAGGGAGCCACCTCCGATGTGGCGTGGATCCACTTT; CDR3: CASSLAEGEGATSDVAWIHF
size: -; V: TRBV5-1; D: TRBD2; J: TRBJ2-1; DNA: TGCGCCAGCAGCTCCGGGACTAGCGGGAGGTCCTACAATGAGCAGTTCTTC; CDR3: CASSSGTSGRSYNEQFF
size: -; V: TRBV6-5; D: TRBD1; J: TRBJ2-6; DNA: TGTGCCAGCAGTTACGGGACAGGCTCTGGGGCCAACGTCCTGACTTTC; CDR3: CASSYGTGSGANVLTF
size: -; V: TRBV18; D: -; J: TRBJ1-3; DNA: TGTGCCAGCTCAACGGCCCCCGGGGTCTCTGGAAACACCATATATTTT; CDR3: CASSTAPGVSGNTIYF
size: -; V: TRBV5-1; D: TRBD1; J: TRBJ1-1; DNA: TGCGCCAGCGAGACGGGACAGGCGACGAACACTGAAGCTTTCTTT; CDR3: CASETGQATNTEAFF
size: -; V: TRBV27; D: -; J: TRBJ2-6; DNA: TGTGCCAGCAGTTTATCAGGGGCCGGGGCCAACGTCCTGACTTTC; CDR3: CASSLSGAGANVLTF
size: -; V: TRBV7-9; D: TRBD2; J: TRBJ2-3; DNA: TGTGCCAGCAGTTCCGAAGCGGGAGTGACAGATACGCAGTATTTT; CDR3: CASSSEAGVTDTQYF
size: -; V: TRBV6-5; D: TRBD1; J: TRBJ1-5; DNA: TGTGCCAGCAGCCTTTTAGGACAGGGGCGTCAGCCCCAGCATTTT; CDR3: CASSLLGQGRQPQHF
size: -; V: TRBV9; D: -; J: TRBJ2-1; DNA: TGTGCCAGCAGCGTAGGTGGAGGGTTCTACAATGAGCAGTTCTTC; CDR3: CASSVGGGFYNEQFF
size: -; V: TRBV5-4; D: -; J: TRBJ2-1; DNA: TGTGCCAGCAGCTACACAGTGAGTAATGAGCAGTTCTTC; CDR3: CASSYTVSNEQFF
size: -; V: TRBV27; D: -; J: TRBJ1-1; DNA: TGTGCCAGCAGTTTTTCCCCCTCGAGCACTGAAGCTTTCTTT; CDR3: CASSFSPSSTEAFF
size: -; V: TRBV24-1; D: -; J: TRBJ1-2; DNA: TGTGCCACCAGTGATTTCGGTGGCTACACCTTC; CDR3: CATSDFGGYTF
size: -; V: TRBV11-1; D: -; J: TRBJ1-3; DNA: TGTGCCAGCAGCTTAACACTATCTGGAAACACCATATATTTT; CDR3: CASSLTLSGNTIYF
size: -; V: TRBV24-1; D: TRBD2; J: TRBJ2-1; DNA: TGTGCCACCAGTGATCCGCGGACTAGCGGGTCCACCTACAATGAGCAGTTCTTC; CDR3: CATSDPRTSGSTYNEQFF
size: -; V: TRBV5-1; D: TRBD1; J: TRBJ1-2; DNA: TGCGCCAGCAGCTTTTGGGGACAGGGGAGTTCGTACTATGGCTACACCTTC; CDR3: CASSFWGQGSSYYGYTF
size: -; V: TRBV11-3; D: -; J: TRBJ1-4; DNA: TGTGCCAGCAGCCCCACCTTGGACAAGTATGAAAAACTGTTTTTT; CDR3: CASSPTLDKYEKLFF
size: -; V: TRBV3-1/TRBV3-2; D: TRBD2; J: TRBJ2-2; DNA: TGTGCCAGCAGCAATAGCGGGTCTCGGGGCGGGGAGCTGTTTTTT; CDR3: CASSNSGSRGGELFF
size: -; V: TRBV5-1; D: TRBD1; J: TRBJ2-3; DNA: TGCGCCAGCAGTTGGGACAGGGGGACAGATACGCAGTATTTT; CDR3: CASSWDRGTDTQYF
size: -; V: TRBV9; D: TRBD1; J: TRBJ1-1; DNA: TGTGCCAGCAACTCGGGACAGGGTTATTCTGAAGCTTTCTTT; CDR3: CASNSGQGYSEAFF
size: -; V: TRBV19; D: TRBD2; J: TRBJ2-2; DNA: TGTGCCAGTAGTATCCTCCATAGCGGGAGGGCTGGGACCGGGGAGCTGTTTTTT; CDR3: CASSILHSGRAGTGELFF
size: -; V: TRBV6-2/TRBV6-3; D: -; J: TRBJ1-1; DNA: TGTGCCAGCAGTCTCGGGGGGATCACCACTGAAGCTTTCTTT; CDR3: CASSLGGITTEAFF
size: -; V: TRBV9; D: TRBD1; J: TRBJ2-3; DNA: TGTGCCAGCAGCCCCCGACAGGGGCGGAGCACAGATACGCAGTATTTT; CDR3: CASSPRQGRSTDTQYF
size: -; V: TRBV5-1; D: -; J: TRBJ2-1; DNA: TGCGCCAGCAGCTTAGACAGTTACTCCTACAATGAGCAGTTCTTC; CDR3: CASSLDSYSYNEQFF
size: -; V: TRBV6-5; D: TRBD1; J: TRBJ1-2; DNA: TGTGCCAGCAGGGAGGGACAGGCACATGGCTACACCTTC; CDR3: CASREGQAHGYTF
size: few; V: TRBV27; D: -; J: TRBJ1-1; DNA: TGTGCCAGCAGTTTATCGACAGGAACTGAAGCTTTCTTT; CDR3: CASSLSTGTEAFF
size: -; V: TRBV2; D: TRBD2; J: TRBJ2-2; DNA: TGTGCCAGCGCGAGGGAGGGCGGGGAGCTGTTTTTT; CDR3: CASAREGGELFF